This T cell receptor (beta chain) derives from a study of cytomegalovirus exposure and HLA in healthy donors. In the study overall: Genotyping showed around 81% of a few hundred donors falling in the Caucasian-associated ancestry cluster.

With 60 Vbeta and 13 Jbeta primers, the PCR was carried out. Repertoires were generated with immunoSEQ multiplex PCR, while TCRdb's copy carries only in-frame clones and drops some. The data contain about 130,000 clones, around 70% of them seen just once; the ten biggest clones take up 7.3%. Study conclusions and caveats: Most TCR beta V segments were productive about 90% or about 30% of the time in an earlier analysis. Reportedly, fewer N-insertions than the 666-donor mean appeared in an Asian-associated ancestry cluster in a later analysis. The authors judged a highly shared variant cluster likely a sequencing artifact.

The CDR3 covers 16 residues. With 0 bases removed from V and 1 base from J, the gap between germline ends came to 12 bases. In germline, CDR1 is LGHNA, CDR2 YNFKEQ. On this clone itself: Antigen unknown.

Sequencing used PBMCs. The chain recombines TRBV4-2 with TRBJ2-5; TRBD2 is a possible D gene (7 bases). The sequence came from a male donor in good health and CMV-seronegative. Here the CDR3 reads CASSQEGGGPQETQYF. As DNA, the CDR3 is TGTGCCAGCAGCCAAGAGGGGGGGGGCCCCCAAGAGACCCAGTACTTC.